The 14 T cell receptor beta chains listed next were all sequenced from one sample in a study of Graves' ophthalmopathy and Graves' hyperthyroidism. Amplifying from RNA transcripts, the study obtained TCR beta CDR3 regions. First-round RT-PCR with HTBI primers preceded a second-round multiplex PCR. One entry per CDR3 protein, called by TCRdb with MiXCR from the multiplex PCR reads. The table shows under 800,000 distinct CDR3 sequences, with about 20% occurring only once. Sequencing input: peripheral blood. These receptor sequences come from a woman younger than 30 with stable Graves' hyperthyroidism. Some clones in this sample may be carry-over from other donors' samples.

This clonotype was counted many times. The chain has TRBV7-2 and TRBJ1-2, with TRBD1 matching over 8 bases. The CDR3 is 13 amino acids. V was clipped by 5 bases and J by 6 bases; unmatched bases: 5. The germline CDR1 and CDR2 sequences are SGHTA and FQGNSA. The CDR3 sequence is CASSTRTGNGYTF. CDR3 DNA: TGTGCCAGCAGCACCCGGACAGGGAATGGCTACACCTTC. Filled out from reference TRBV7-2 and TRBJ1-2, the complete variable domain reads GAGVSQSPSNKVTEKGKDVELRCDPISGHTALYWYRQSLGQGLEFLIYFQGNSAPDKSGLPSDRFSAERTGGSVSTLTIQRTQQEDSAVYLCASSTRTGNGYTFGSGTRLTVV.

This clonotype was seen ten or more times. The chain couples TRBV5-1 to TRBJ1-1; 8 bases are shared with TRBD1. The V gene's germline CDR1 is SGHRS and CDR2 YFSETQ. This CDR3 spans 13 amino acids. The V gene end was trimmed by 3 bases and the J gene end by 8 bases; junction bases not matched to a gene: 6. CDR3 protein: CASSSPDRAEAFF. The CDR3 DNA is TGCGCCAGCAGCTCTCCGGACAGGGCGGAAGCTTTCTTT.

Details on this clonotype: A much more abundant neighbour one base away suggests this may be a read error. The chain combines TRBV2 with TRBJ1-3; D is uncertain. The CDR3 has 14 residues. Trimming pared 0 bases from V and 0 bases from J, leaving 3 bases between. Germline V CDR1 and CDR2: SNHLY, FYNNEI. CDR3 in amino acids: CASSEADSGNTIYF. The CDR3 coding sequence is TGTGCCAGCAGTGAAGCAGACTCTGGAAACACCATATATTTT.

Regarding this clonotype: Given a much more abundant clone one base away, this may be a read error. The chain has TRBV10-3 and TRBJ1-2; no reliable D call. CDR3 length: 13 amino acids. In germline, CDR1 is ENHRY, CDR2 SYGVKD. The CDR3 loop reads CSSREGENYGYAF. The CDR3 nucleotides read TGTTCCAGCCGGGAGGGAGAAAACTATGGCTACGCCTTC.

This clonotype came up many times. This sequence joins TRBV2 and TRBJ2-7, with a weak D call TRBD1 (6 bases). Deletions cut 6 bases from V and 2 bases from J, with 14 bases between. Germline V gene data show CDR1 as SNHLY and CDR2 as FYNNEI. The CDR3 sequence is 14 residues long. For the CDR3, the DNA is TGTGCCAGCAGGCCGGGGTCAGGGGCCTACGAGCAGTACTTC. It specifies CASRPGSGAYEQYF.

This clonotype came up many times. CDR3 DNA sequence: TGTGCCAGCAGCCACTTGGGAGAGACCCAGTACTTC. This codes for CASSHLGETQYF. V and J are TRBV12-3 or TRBV12-4 and TRBJ2-5, with D unresolved. Trimming shortened V by 6 bases and J by 4 bases, and 9 bases separated the two germline ends. The CDR3 contains 12 residues.

The chain links TRBV20-1 to TRBJ2-5, with D possibly TRBD2 on 6 matching bases. The J call may be mistaken, given a closer DNA end match to TRBJ2-7. Germline values: CDR1 DFQATT, CDR2 SNEGSKA (reference sequence). The CDR3 sequence is 12 residues long. The CDR3 region is CSGKGAGYEQYF. CDR3 DNA sequence: TGCAGTGGGAAGGGCGCGGGGTACGAGCAGTACTTC.

Many counts were recorded for this clonotype. The chain links TRBV27 to TRBJ1-1; D remains unclear. The germline gives CDR1 MNHEY, CDR2 SMNVEV (reference sequence). This CDR3 is built from 14 residues. With 3 bases removed from V and 3 bases from J, the gap between germline ends came to 11 bases. CDR3 bases: TGTGCCAGCAGTTTTGGGAATAAGGACACTGAAGCTTTCTTT. Protein sequence: CASSFGNKDTEAFF.

This clonotype was observed at least ten times. This chain connects TRBV6-1 to TRBJ1-5; weak D call: TRBD1 (6 bases). The germline V gene encodes CDR1 MNHNS and CDR2 SASEGT. Trimming removed 6 bases at V and 1 base at J, with 13 bases between. The length of the CDR3 is 15 residues. The DNA for the CDR3 is TGTGCCAGCAGACAGGACAGAGGGAGCAATCAGCCCCAGCATTTT. Its protein is CASRQDRGSNQPQHF.

This clonotype was seen ten or more times. This rearrangement joins TRBV19 to TRBJ1-1; 8 positions agree with TRBD1. In germline, CDR1 is LNHDA, CDR2 SQIVND (reference sequence). V shed 7 bases and J 0 bases; nucleotides not matched to a gene: 10. The CDR3 extends over 16 amino acids. CDR3 bases: TGTGCCAGTATTCAGCAGGGGGCCTTTATGAACACTGAAGCTTTCTTT. Residues: CASIQQGAFMNTEAFF.

In its sample, this clonotype was seen many times. This chain joins TRBV20-1 and TRBJ1-2; possible D gene TRBD1, 6 bases. V dropped 3 bases and J dropped 8 bases, with 10 bases sitting between them. Germline CDR1 DFQATT, CDR2 SNEGSKA (reference sequence). This CDR3 has 11 amino acids. CDR3 residues: CSARGTGGYTF. CDR3 nucleotides: TGCAGTGCTAGGGGAACAGGGGGCTACACCTTC.

This clonotype was counted many times. J is TRBJ2-5 and V is TRBV7-2; the D call may be TRBD1 or TRBD2 (6 bases each). V dropped 4 bases and J dropped 4 bases, with 22 bases sitting between them. Per the germline V gene, CDR1 is SGHTA and CDR2 is FQGNSA. The length of the CDR3 is 17 residues. CDR3 amino acids: CASSSFPRGPPGETQYF. CDR3 DNA: TGTGCCAGCAGCTCTTTCCCCCGGGGGCCTCCAGGAGAGACCCAGTACTTC. Full variable domain (outside the CDR3, taken from reference TRBV7-2 and TRBJ2-5): GAGVSQSPSNKVTEKGKDVELRCDPISGHTALYWYRQSLGQGLEFLIYFQGNSAPDKSGLPSDRFSAERTGGSVSTLTIQRTQQEDSAVYLCASSSFPRGPPGETQYFGPGTRLLVL.

This clonotype was seen more than once but under ten times. The CDR3 protein is CASSAGQGGGEQYF. The CDR3 DNA reads as TGTGCCAGCTCAGCCGGGCAGGGCGGGGGCGAGCAGTACTTC. This rearrangement joins TRBV18 to TRBJ2-7; 7 bases are shared with TRBD2. The germline V gene encodes CDR1 KGHSH and CDR2 LQKENI. The CDR3 sequence is 14 residues long. Trimming at V came to 5 bases and at J to 6 bases, leaving 10 bases not matched to a gene.

This clonotype was seen many times. This chain connects TRBV6-1 to TRBJ1-2; no firm D call. Germline CDR1 is MNHNS and CDR2 is SASEGT. Trimming removed 4 bases from V and 4 bases from J, with 7 bases in between. The CDR3 extends over 12 amino acids. The CDR3 protein is CASSVTAYGYTF. The DNA for the CDR3 is TGTGCCAGCAGTGTCACCGCCTATGGCTACACCTTC.